Each of the 20 T cell receptor beta chains below was sequenced from the same sample in a study of blood T cell repertoires in COVID-19. TCRdb's table, derived via immunoSEQ multiplex PCR, lists solely in-frame clones and lacks some. The table lists 270,000 or so clones, around 86% of them singletons, with less than 0.95% in the top ten. Sequencing was performed on peripheral blood. These receptors originate from a woman aged 35 to 49 who had recovered from COVID-19.

V usage is TRBV7-8 and J usage is TRBJ2-5, with TRBD2 matching 14 bases. Germline V gene lookup returns CDR1 SGHVS and CDR2 FQNEAQ. V lost 4 bases to trimming and J lost 5 bases; unmatched junction nucleotides: 21. The CDR3 is 21 residues long. This CDR3 is CASSSPSSSGLAGEPDETQYF. CDR3 in DNA: TGTGCCAGCAGCTCCCCCTCCTCTTCGGGACTAGCGGGAGAACCGGACGAGACCCAGTACTTC.

V gene TRBV7-9 combines with J gene TRBJ2-7; 7 nucleotides match TRBD1. Germline V gene lookup returns CDR1 SEHNR and CDR2 FQNEAQ (reference sequence). The CDR3 totals 14 residues. V was pared by 4 bases and J by 3 bases, with 6 bases of the junction left unmatched. The CDR3 is CASSYLTGDYEQYF. CDR3 coding DNA: TGTGCCAGCAGCTACCTTACAGGGGACTACGAGCAGTACTTC.

This chain joins TRBV28 and TRBJ2-1; tentatively, D is TRBD1 (6 bases). This CDR3 has 14 residues. Germline lookup yields CDR1 MDHEN and CDR2 SYDVKM. Deletions cut 7 bases from V and 4 bases from J, with 14 bases between. The CDR3 sequence is CASTGESNYNEQFF. The CDR3 DNA reads as TGTGCCAGCACAGGGGAATCAAATTACAATGAGCAGTTCTTC.

This clone has a single count. The chain couples TRBV18 to TRBJ2-5; the match to TRBD2 covers 11 bases. Germline-derived CDR1 and CDR2 are KGHSH and LQKENI. The trim removed 3 bases at V and 2 bases at J, leaving 5 bases unmatched. The CDR3 runs 16 residues. The CDR3 sequence is CASSPGTSGPQETQYF. The CDR3 DNA reads TGTGCCAGCTCACCCGGGACTAGCGGACCTCAAGAGACCCAGTACTTC.

V gene TRBV6-2 or TRBV6-3 combines with J gene TRBJ2-3, with D perhaps matching TRBD1 (5 bases). Trimming cost V 0 bases and J 6 bases, with 13 bases left between them. CDR1 is MNHEY and CDR2 is SVGEGT in the germline V gene. CDR3 length: 15 residues. The CDR3: CASSYSEGDPDTQYF. For the CDR3, the DNA is TGTGCCAGCAGTTACTCAGAAGGGGATCCCGATACGCAGTATTTT.

V and J are TRBV6-5 and TRBJ2-7, with TRBD1 matching 7 bases. CDR3 size: 15 residues. Losses at the gene ends were 2 bases for V and 1 base for J; bases not matched to a gene: 5. In germline, CDR1 is MNHEY, CDR2 SVGAGI. CDR3 region: CASSYDGTASYEQYF. In DNA, the CDR3 is TGTGCCAGCAGTTACGACGGGACAGCATCCTACGAGCAGTACTTC.

This rearrangement joins TRBV4-2 to TRBJ2-5; 9 bases agree with TRBD2. V shed 0 bases and J 2 bases; nucleotides not matched to a gene: 7. CDR3 size: 17 residues. In germline, CDR1 is LGHNA, CDR2 YNFKEQ. CDR3 bases: TGTGCCAGCAGCCAAGATCCCCCAGCGGGAGGTCAAGAGACCCAGTACTTC. Its translation is CASSQDPPAGGQETQYF.

The chain combines TRBV7-9 with TRBJ1-1, with D perhaps matching TRBD1 (6 bases). Germline CDR1 SEHNR, CDR2 FQNEAQ (reference sequence). Deletions cut 3 bases from V and 0 bases from J, with 14 bases between. The CDR3 covers 16 residues. CDR3 DNA sequence: TGTGCCAGCAGCTTTTTGTCGGACAGCCTGAACACTGAAGCTTTCTTT. Its protein product is CASSFLSDSLNTEAFF. The variable domain in full, completed from reference TRBV7-9 and TRBJ1-1, reads DTGVSQNPRHKITKRGQNVTFRCDPISEHNRLYWYRQTLGQGPEFLTYFQNEAQLEKSRLLSDRFSAERPKGSFSTLEIQRTEQGDSAMYLCASSFLSDSLNTEAFFGQGTRLTVV.

The gene calls are TRBV5-1 and TRBJ2-7; 9 bases line up with TRBD2. CDR1 SGHRS and CDR2 YFSETQ come from the germline V gene. Germline trimming cut 4 bases from V and 7 bases from J; bases unmatched to any gene: 18. This CDR3 spans 17 amino acids. The CDR3 nucleotides read TGCGCCAGCAGCCCCCGGAACGGGCGGGGGGGGTCCTGGGAGCAGTACTTC. Translated, it gives CASSPRNGRGGSWEQYF.

CDR3 residues: CASSERATSGILRGLVGETQYF. DNA of the CDR3: TGTGCCAGCAGCGAACGAGCGACTAGCGGGATACTCCGGGGGTTGGTTGGGGAGACCCAGTACTTC. The rearrangement uses TRBV9 and TRBJ2-5, with 11 positions matching TRBD2. This CDR3 contains 22 residues. After removal of 3 bases from V and 5 bases from J, the junction contained 27 bases not matched to a gene. Germline CDR1 SGDLS, CDR2 YYNGEE.

This clone was seen a single time. The DNA of the CDR3 is TGTGCCAGCAGCCAAGTACCGAGCGGGAGTAATGAGCAGTTCTTC. Protein: CASSQVPSGSNEQFF. The V gene is TRBV3-1 (or the pseudogene TRBV3-2), the J gene TRBJ2-1, with TRBD2 matching over 8 bases. There are 15 residues in the CDR3. Germline trimming cut 1 base from V and 7 bases from J; bases unmatched to any gene: 6. CDR1 and CDR2 (germline): LGHDT, YNNKEL (reference sequence).

The V and J genes are TRBV7-2 and TRBJ2-7; D may be TRBD2 (5 bases). CDR3 size: 14 residues. V lost 5 bases to trimming and J lost 0 bases, with 11 bases between them. CDR1 SGHTA and CDR2 FQGNSA come from the germline V gene. In nucleotides, the CDR3 is TGTGCCAGCAGCCCAAACGACTACTCCTACGAGCAGTACTTC. Translating gives CASSPNDYSYEQYF.

The chain links TRBV11-3 to TRBJ2-3, with TRBD2 matching 12 bases. The germline V gene has CDR1 SGHNT and CDR2 YENEEA. After removal of 0 bases from V and 6 bases from J, the junction contained 7 bases not matched to a gene. This CDR3 region has 17 residues. CDR3 bases: TGTGCCAGCAGCTTAGAGGGAACTAGCGGGAGGAGGGATACGCAGTATTTT. Protein product: CASSLEGTSGRRDTQYF.

This clone was seen just once. The chain joins TRBV7-9 to TRBJ2-3; TRBD2 aligns across 8 bases. This CDR3 region has 17 residues. V was pared by 3 bases and J by 5 bases, with 13 bases of the junction left unmatched. Germline loops: CDR1 SEHNR, CDR2 FQNEAQ (reference sequence). The CDR3 spells CASSFFGAGGEGDTQYF. The DNA for the CDR3 is TGTGCCAGCAGCTTCTTTGGGGCGGGAGGCGAGGGAGATACGCAGTATTTT.

This sequence joins TRBV2 and TRBJ1-5; 10 nucleotides match TRBD1. J lost 1 base, V lost 6 bases, and 6 bases had no gene match. There are 16 residues in the CDR3. CDR1 is SNHLY, CDR2 FYNNEI, per germline. CDR3 residues: CASSTGTGVSNQPQHF. CDR3 DNA: TGTGCCAGCAGCACAGGGACAGGGGTAAGCAATCAGCCCCAGCATTTT. Variable domain in full (rest from reference TRBV2 and TRBJ1-5): EPEVTQTPSHQVTQMGQEVILRCVPISNHLYFYWYRQILGQKVEFLVSFYNNEISEKSEIFDDQFSVERPDGSNFTLKIRSTKLEDSAMYFCASSTGTGVSNQPQHFGDGTRLSIL.

The chain combines TRBV28 with TRBJ1-3; 7 bases map to TRBD1. Germline CDR1 reads MDHEN; CDR2 reads SYDVKM. With 3 bases clipped from V and 2 bases from J, the junction kept 4 bases outside the gene matches. The CDR3 runs to 15 residues. CDR3 bases: TGTGCCAGCAGTTTCCCACAGGGGACTGGAAACACCATATATTTT. It codes for CASSFPQGTGNTIYF.

The chain joins TRBV3-1 (or the pseudogene TRBV3-2) to TRBJ2-3, with 14 nucleotides matching TRBD2. The CDR3 has 16 residues. After removal of 5 bases from V and 3 bases from J, the junction contained 4 bases not matched to a gene. The V gene's germline CDR1 is LGHDT and CDR2 YNNKEL (reference sequence). The DNA of the CDR3 is TGTGCCAGCAGCGACGGGACTAGCGGGAGAACAGATACGCAGTATTTT. Its translation is CASSDGTSGRTDTQYF.

The rearrangement joins TRBV6-5 to TRBJ2-7, with 12 bases fitting TRBD1. J was trimmed by 6 bases and V by 6 bases; bases with no gene match: 6. This CDR3 has 14 amino acids. Germline CDR1 and CDR2: MNHEY and SVGAGI. The CDR3 nucleotides are TGTGCCAGCAGCGCGGGACAGGGGGCCTTCGAGCAGTACTTC. Its translation is CASSAGQGAFEQYF.

The chain carries TRBV5-6 and TRBJ2-2; TRBD1 aligns across 7 bases. The germline V gene encodes CDR1 SGHDT and CDR2 YYEEEE. The J segment lost 6 bases and the V segment lost 5 bases, leaving 7 bases of the junction unmatched. CDR3 length: 14 amino acids. CDR3 nucleotide sequence: TGTGCCAGCAGAAGAAACGGACAGGCCGGGGAGCTGTTTTTT. Residues: CASRRNGQAGELFF.

The DNA of the CDR3 is TGTGCCAGCTCACCACGGGCGACAGTAGGCGTCGAGCAGTACTTC. Protein: CASSPRATVGVEQYF. V gene TRBV18 combines with J gene TRBJ2-7; D perhaps matches TRBD1 (5 bases). V shed 1 base and J shed 6 bases, with 16 bases lying between them. Germline V gene sequence: CDR1 KGHSH, CDR2 LQKENI. This CDR3 comprises 15 residues.